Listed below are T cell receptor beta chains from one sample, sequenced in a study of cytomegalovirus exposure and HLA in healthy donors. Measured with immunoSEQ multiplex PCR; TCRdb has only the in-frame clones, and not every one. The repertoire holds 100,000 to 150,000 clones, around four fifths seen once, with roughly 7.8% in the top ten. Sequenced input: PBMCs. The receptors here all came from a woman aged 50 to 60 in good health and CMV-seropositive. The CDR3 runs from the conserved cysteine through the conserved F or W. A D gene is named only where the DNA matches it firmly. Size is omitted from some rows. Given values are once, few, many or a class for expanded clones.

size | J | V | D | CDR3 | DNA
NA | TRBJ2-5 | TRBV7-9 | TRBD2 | CASSFGLAGFQETQYF | TGTGCCAGCAGCTTCGGACTAGCGGGGTTCCAAGAGACCCAGTACTTC
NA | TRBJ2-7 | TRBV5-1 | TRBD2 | CASSLAGLAGDEQYF | TGCGCCAGCAGCTTGGCCGGACTAGCGGGAGACGAGCAGTACTTC
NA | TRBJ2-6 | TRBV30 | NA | CAWSVMGAGANGLTF | TGTGCCTGGAGTGTAATGGGGGCTGGGGCCAACGGCCTGACTTTC
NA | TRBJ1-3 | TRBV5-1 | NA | CASSLQGSSGNTIYF | TGCGCCAGCAGCTTGCAGGGGAGCTCTGGAAACACCATATATTTT
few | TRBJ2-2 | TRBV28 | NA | CASSSGVSVELFF | TGTGCCAGCAGTTCAGGGGTTTCAGTGGAGCTGTTTTTT
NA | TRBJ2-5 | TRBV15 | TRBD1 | CATSRDRRQETQYF | TGTGCCACCAGCAGGGACAGGAGACAAGAGACCCAGTACTTC
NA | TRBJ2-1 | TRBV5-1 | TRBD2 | CASSLVAGSYNEQFF | TGCGCCAGCAGCCTGGTAGCGGGGAGTTACAATGAGCAGTTCTTC
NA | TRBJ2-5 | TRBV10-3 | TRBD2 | CAITSGQRGGQETQYF | TGTGCCATCACCTCCGGGCAACGGGGGGGGCAAGAGACCCAGTACTTC
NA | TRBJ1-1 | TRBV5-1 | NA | CASSLGEAEAFF | TGCGCCAGCAGCTTAGGAGAGGCTGAAGCTTTCTTT
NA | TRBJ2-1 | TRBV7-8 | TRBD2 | CASSLGGLAFYNEQFF | TGTGCCAGCAGCTTAGGGGGACTAGCGTTTTACAATGAGCAGTTCTTC
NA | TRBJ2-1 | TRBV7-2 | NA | CASSSQFSYNEQFF | TGTGCCAGCAGCTCACAATTCTCCTACAATGAGCAGTTCTTC
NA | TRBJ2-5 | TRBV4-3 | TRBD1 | CASSPIGQVQETQYF | TGCGCCAGCAGCCCTATAGGACAGGTCCAAGAGACCCAGTACTTC
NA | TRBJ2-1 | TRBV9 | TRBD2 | CASSVFLAGGYNEQFF | TGTGCCAGCAGCGTCTTTCTAGCGGGGGGCTACAATGAGCAGTTCTTC
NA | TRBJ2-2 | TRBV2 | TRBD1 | CASFWTGGNTGELFF | TGTGCCAGTTTTTGGACAGGGGGCAACACCGGGGAGCTGTTTTTT
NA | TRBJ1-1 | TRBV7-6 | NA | CASSLGGGTEAFF | TGTGCCAGCAGCTTGGGGGGGGGCACTGAAGCTTTCTTT
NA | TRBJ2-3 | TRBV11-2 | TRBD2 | CASRSPSGGAILRDTQYF | TGTGCCAGCAGGTCCCCTAGCGGGGGGGCCATATTGCGCGATACGCAGTATTTT
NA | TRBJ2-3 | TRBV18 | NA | CASSPDWSTDTQYF | TGTGCCAGCTCCCCGGACTGGAGCACAGATACGCAGTATTTT
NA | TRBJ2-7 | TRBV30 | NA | CAWSAWPRAYEQYF | TGTGCCTGGAGTGCTTGGCCTCGGGCCTACGAGCAGTACTTC
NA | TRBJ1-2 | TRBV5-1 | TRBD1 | CASSLVAAGGRYGYTF | TGCGCCAGCAGCTTGGTCGCGGCAGGGGGCAGGTATGGCTACACCTTC
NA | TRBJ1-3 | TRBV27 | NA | CASSLYGLDTIYF | TGTGCCAGCAGTTTATATGGGCTGGACACCATATATTTT
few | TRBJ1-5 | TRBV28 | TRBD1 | CASSVTGTGGLQPQHF | TGTGCCAGCAGTGTCACCGGGACAGGGGGTTTACAGCCCCAGCATTTT
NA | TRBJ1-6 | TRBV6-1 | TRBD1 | CASRRGQYNSPLHF | TGTGCCAGCAGAAGGGGACAGTATAATTCACCCCTCCACTTT
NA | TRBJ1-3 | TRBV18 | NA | CASSPQAGGSGNTIYF | TGTGCCAGCTCACCACAAGCGGGGGGCTCTGGAAACACCATATATTTT
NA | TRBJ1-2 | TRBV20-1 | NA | CSAEGGYTF | TGCAGTGCCGAGGGTGGCTACACCTTC
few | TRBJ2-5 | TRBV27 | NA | CASSFRETQYF | TGTGCCAGCAGTTTTAGAGAGACCCAGTACTTC
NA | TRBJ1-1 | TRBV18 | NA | CASSPDRGAEAFF | TGTGCCAGCTCACCCGACAGAGGCGCTGAAGCTTTCTTT
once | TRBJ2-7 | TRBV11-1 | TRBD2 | CASSFSGGSSYEQYF | TGTGCCAGCAGCTTCTCGGGGGGTAGCTCCTACGAGCAGTACTTC
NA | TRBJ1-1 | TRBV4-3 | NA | CASSQGSSSRTEAFF | TGCGCCAGCAGCCAAGGGAGTTCCTCGAGGACAGAAGCTTTCTTT
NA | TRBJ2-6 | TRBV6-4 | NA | CASSGRAGANVLTF | TGTGCCAGCAGTGGACGGGCTGGGGCCAACGTCCTGACTTTC
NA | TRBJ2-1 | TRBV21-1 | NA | CASSKPHSSGDNNEQFF | TGTGCCAGCAGCAAACCCCACTCTAGCGGTGATAACAATGAGCAGTTCTTC
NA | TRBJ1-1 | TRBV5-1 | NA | CASSLSPQDSEAFF | TGCGCCAGCAGCCTTTCACCGCAGGACAGTGAAGCTTTCTTT
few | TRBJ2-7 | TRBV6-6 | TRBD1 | CASSYLGTGIPYEQYF | TGTGCCAGCAGTTACCTCGGGACAGGTATCCCCTACGAGCAGTACTTC
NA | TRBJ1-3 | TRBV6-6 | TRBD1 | CASSYGGTASGNTIYF | TGTGCCAGCAGTTACGGCGGGACAGCCTCTGGAAACACCATATATTTT
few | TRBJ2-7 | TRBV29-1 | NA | CSVAGAAEQYF | TGCAGCGTTGCGGGTGCTGCCGAGCAGTACTTC